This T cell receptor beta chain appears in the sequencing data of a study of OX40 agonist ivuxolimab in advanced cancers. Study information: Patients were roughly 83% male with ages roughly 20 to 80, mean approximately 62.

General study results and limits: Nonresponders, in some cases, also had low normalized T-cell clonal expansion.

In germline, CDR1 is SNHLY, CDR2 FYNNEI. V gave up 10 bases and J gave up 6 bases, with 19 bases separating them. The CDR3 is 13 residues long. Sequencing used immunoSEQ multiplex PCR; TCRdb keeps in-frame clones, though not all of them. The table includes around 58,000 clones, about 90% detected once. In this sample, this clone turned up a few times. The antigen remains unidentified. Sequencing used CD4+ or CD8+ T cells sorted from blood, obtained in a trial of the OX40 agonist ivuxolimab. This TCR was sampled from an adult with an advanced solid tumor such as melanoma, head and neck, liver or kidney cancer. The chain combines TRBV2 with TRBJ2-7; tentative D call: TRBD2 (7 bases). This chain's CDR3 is CATRGGGAGEQYF. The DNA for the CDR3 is TGTGCCACCCGGGGAGGGGGGGCGGGCGAGCAGTACTTC. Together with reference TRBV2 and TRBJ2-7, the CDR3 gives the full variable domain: EPEVTQTPSHQVTQMGQEVILRCVPISNHLYFYWYRQILGQKVEFLVSFYNNEISEKSEIFDDQFSVERPDGSNFTLKIRSTKLEDSAMYFCATRGGGAGEQYFGPGTRLTVT.